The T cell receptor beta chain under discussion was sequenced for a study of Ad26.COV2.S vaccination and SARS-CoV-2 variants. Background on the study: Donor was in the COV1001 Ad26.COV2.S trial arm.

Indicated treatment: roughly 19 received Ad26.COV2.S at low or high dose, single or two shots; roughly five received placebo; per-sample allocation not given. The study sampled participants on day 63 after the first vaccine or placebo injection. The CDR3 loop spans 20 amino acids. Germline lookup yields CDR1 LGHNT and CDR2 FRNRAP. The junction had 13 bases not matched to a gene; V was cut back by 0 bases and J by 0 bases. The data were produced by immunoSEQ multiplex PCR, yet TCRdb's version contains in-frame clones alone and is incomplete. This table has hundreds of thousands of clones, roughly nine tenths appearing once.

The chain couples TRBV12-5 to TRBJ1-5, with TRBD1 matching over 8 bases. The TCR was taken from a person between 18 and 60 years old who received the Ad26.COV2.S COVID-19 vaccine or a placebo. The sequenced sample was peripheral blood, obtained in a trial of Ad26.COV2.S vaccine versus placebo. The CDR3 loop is CASGLVLGQGLFHSNQPQHF. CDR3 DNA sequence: TGTGCTAGTGGTTTGGTCCTAGGACAGGGCCTCTTCCATAGCAATCAGCCCCAGCATTTT.